A selection of T cell receptor beta chains follows, all from one sample in a study of technical replicates of blood from several donors. Sequencing used immunoSEQ multiplex PCR; TCRdb keeps in-frame clones, though not all of them. Among tens of thousands of clones listed, about 93% were seen once. Input material: T cells isolated from PBMCs. These TCRs come from a human donor in good health. Both conserved end residues are part of each CDR3. D genes are given only for firm matches. Size is omitted from some rows. Given values are once, few, many or a class for expanded clones.

- - TRBJ2-7 TRBV14 TGTGCCAGCAGCCAAGGGGGTAGCTGGAGCGGGTACGAGCAGTACTTC CASSQGGSWSGYEQYF
- - TRBJ2-7 TRBV5-1 TGCGCCAGCAGCTTGAGAGATTCGTCCGAGCAGTACTTC CASSLRDSSEQYF
- - TRBJ2-3 TRBV11-2 TGTGCCAGCAGCTTACAGCGGAAAACAGATACGCAGTATTTT CASSLQRKTDTQYF
- - TRBJ1-4 TRBV5-1 TGCGCCAGCAGCTGGGGCAACAGGGTGTCTAATGAAAAACTGTTTTTT CASSWGNRVSNEKLFF
- - TRBJ2-7 TRBV4-2 TGTGCCAGCAGCCAAGAATGGACTAAATTCTACGAGCAGTACTTC CASSQEWTKFYEQYF
TRBD1 - TRBJ2-7 TRBV5-1 TGCGCCAGTCGACAGGGGGCGCTCGACGAGCAGTACTTC CASRQGALDEQYF
- - TRBJ1-1 TRBV4-1 TGCGCCAGCAGCCCTCGGGTTGGCCTGGTCACTGAAGCTTTCTTT CASSPRVGLVTEAFF
TRBD1 - TRBJ2-7 TRBV10-1 TGCGCCAGCAGTGACCTCCAAAACCGACAGGGCGTCTACGAGCAGTACTTC CASSDLQNRQGVYEQYF
TRBD1 - TRBJ1-1 TRBV2 TGTGCCAGCAGTCGACAGGGGGGAATTAACACTGAAGCTTTCTTT CASSRQGGINTEAFF
TRBD1 - TRBJ2-7 TRBV7-2 TGTGCCAGCAGCTTAGGTTTAAGGGACAGGGAAGCCTACGAGCAGTACTTC CASSLGLRDREAYEQYF
- - TRBJ1-4 TRBV6-6 TGTGCCAGCCAAAATAGGGCGGGGTCAAAACTGTTTTTT CASQNRAGSKLFF
- - TRBJ2-7 TRBV9 TGTGCCAGCAGCGTATCCCCAAACCCAGGCAGCCCCTACGAGCAGTACTTC CASSVSPNPGSPYEQYF
- - TRBJ2-3 TRBV11-3 TGTGCCAGCAGCTTAGAACTCACAGATACGCAGTATTTT CASSLELTDTQYF
TRBD1 - TRBJ2-2 TRBV4-2 TGTGCCAGCAGCCAAGATCCCCCACAGGGGGCGGCGGCCGGGGAGCTGTTTTTT CASSQDPPQGAAAGELFF
TRBD2 - TRBJ2-1 TRBV28 TGTGCCAGCAGTTTAGGGGAGACCGGGAGGGAAGAGCAGTTCTTC CASSLGETGREEQFF
- - TRBJ2-7 TRBV7-2 TGTGCCAGCAGCTCGATTGTGGGCAGGGGACCCTACGAGCAGTACTTC CASSSIVGRGPYEQYF
TRBD2 once TRBJ2-7 TRBV5-4 TGTGCCAGCAGCCTTCCGAGGAGCGGGAGCTACGAGCAGTACTTC CASSLPRSGSYEQYF
TRBD1 - TRBJ1-6 TRBV6-4 TGTGCCAGCAGTGAATCCGGACAGGCGAATTCACCCCTCCACTTT CASSESGQANSPLHF
- once TRBJ1-4 TRBV6-6 TGTGCCAGCAGTCCCGACGGACTAGACGAAAAACTGTTTTTT CASSPDGLDEKLFF
TRBD2 - TRBJ2-5 TRBV29-1 TGCAGCGTGCAGACTCCGGGACTAGCGTCTGAGACCCAGTACTTC CSVQTPGLASETQYF
- once TRBJ2-7 TRBV4-1 TGCGCCAGCAGCCATCTGACGGGGGCCTACGAGCAGTACTTC CASSHLTGAYEQYF
- - TRBJ2-1 TRBV28 TGTGCCAGCAGCTCCCCATGGGCCCATCGTTACAATGAGCAGTTCTTC CASSSPWAHRYNEQFF
TRBD1 once TRBJ1-4 TRBV11-2 TGTGCCAGCAGCCCAAACCAGGACAGGACAAATGAAAAACTGTTTTTT CASSPNQDRTNEKLFF
- - TRBJ1-1 TRBV5-1 TGCGCCAGCACAGGGACTTCCGATCCTTCCACTTTCTTT CASTGTSDPSTFF
TRBD2 - TRBJ2-7 TRBV11-3 TGTGCCAGCAGCTCGTCGACTAGCGGGACCCCCTACGAGCAGTACTTC CASSSSTSGTPYEQYF
- - TRBJ1-5 TRBV6-5 TGTGCCAGCAGCCTGACAGTTAATCAGCCCCAGCATTTT CASSLTVNQPQHF
TRBD1 - TRBJ1-2 TRBV7-9 TGTGCCAGCAGCTTAGGACAGGGAAACCTCTATGGCTACACCTTC CASSLGQGNLYGYTF
- few TRBJ1-6 TRBV12-5 TGTGCTAGTGGTTTGTCCAGGGTGGAGCCCCTCCACTTT CASGLSRVEPLHF
- - TRBJ1-2 TRBV5-6 TGTGCCAGCAGCTTGGCCTGGCAGGGGTTTTCCTATGGCTACACCTTC CASSLAWQGFSYGYTF
TRBD2 - TRBJ2-7 TRBV19 TGTGCCAGTAGGAGACTAGCGGGAGAAGTGGGTGAGCAGTACTTC CASRRLAGEVGEQYF
- - TRBJ1-2 TRBV7-8 TGTGCCAGCAGCCCGAGGACAAATGCTAACTATGGCTACACCTTC CASSPRTNANYGYTF
- - TRBJ2-7 TRBV11-3 TGTGCCAGCAGCTTAGAAACCGGGATTACCTACGAGCAGTACTTC CASSLETGITYEQYF